The 3 T cell receptor beta chains below come from one sample, sequenced in a study of Ad26.COV2.S vaccination and SARS-CoV-2 variants. Treatment in this sample: roughly 19 received Ad26.COV2.S at low or high dose, single or two shots; 5 received placebo; per-sample allocation not given. Each sample was drawn 63 days after the first injection (of vaccine or placebo). The assay was immunoSEQ multiplex PCR, and TCRdb's table has in-frame clones only and misses some. Among 300,000 to 400,000 clones listed, 88% were seen once. Material: peripheral blood, obtained in a trial of Ad26.COV2.S vaccine versus placebo. The receptors stem from a person between 18 and 59 years old who received the Ad26.COV2.S COVID-19 vaccine or a placebo.

This clone was counted a single time. The chain combines TRBV30 with TRBJ1-5; 10 bases map to TRBD1. With V trimmed by 7 bases and J by 3 bases, 9 bases remained unmatched. This CDR3 region has 15 residues. Looked up from germline, CDR1 is GTSNPN and CDR2 is SVGIG (reference sequence). The CDR3: CAFVGGTGVNQPQHF. DNA for the CDR3: TGTGCCTTCGTAGGCGGGACAGGGGTCAATCAGCCCCAGCATTTT.

The chain carries TRBV5-1 and TRBJ2-1; TRBD2 might be the D (6 bases). The CDR3 is 16 amino acids. V shed 4 bases and J shed 3 bases, with 17 bases lying between them. The germline V gene has CDR1 SGHRS and CDR2 YFSETQ. CDR3 in amino acids: CASSPAGGNRYNEQFF. CDR3 nucleotides: TGCGCCAGCAGCCCTGCTGGCGGGAATCGCTACAATGAGCAGTTCTTC.

The gene calls are TRBV29-1 and TRBJ2-1; TRBD1 agrees at 7 bases. Germline V gene lookup returns CDR1 SQVTM and CDR2 ANQGSEA. J gave up 5 bases and V 6 bases, and 10 bases lay outside the gene matches. The CDR3 has 14 residues. CDR3 sequence (DNA): TGCAGCGTCACACCCGACAGGGCAGACAATGAGCAGTTCTTC. Translating gives CSVTPDRADNEQFF.